Following are 17 T cell receptor beta chains from one sample sequenced in a study of blood T cell repertoires in COVID-19. TCRdb's table, derived via immunoSEQ multiplex PCR, lists solely in-frame clones and lacks some. The sample lists 200,000 to 300,000 clones; around 89% were seen once. The sequenced material came from PBMCs or T cells enriched from blood (not recorded which). The receptors were sampled from a woman aged 25 to 39 who had recovered from COVID-19.

This sequence joins TRBV6-5 and TRBJ1-1; possibly TRBD1 for D (6 bases). V lost 6 bases and J 4 bases, leaving 15 bases between the germline ends. Germline V gene lookup returns CDR1 MNHEY and CDR2 SVGAGI. This CDR3 has 14 amino acids. The CDR3 DNA follows: TGTGCCAGCAGCGCGGCAGGGGAATCCACTGAAGCTTTCTTT. Protein: CASSAAGESTEAFF.

The V call is TRBV25-1, the J call TRBJ1-4; the D gene is possibly TRBD1 (5 bases). CDR3 size: 14 residues. Per germline, CDR1 MGHDK and CDR2 SYGVNS. V was clipped by 3 bases and J by 8 bases, with 13 bases between them. This CDR3 is CASSDRGGGEKLFF. The CDR3 nucleotides are TGTGCCAGCAGTGATCGGGGGGGTGGAGAAAAACTGTTTTTT.

This clone was counted a single time. The chain recombines TRBV15 with TRBJ1-5; unclear D gene. Trimming pared 1 base from V and 3 bases from J, leaving 10 bases between. Looked up from germline, CDR1 is LNHNV and CDR2 is YYDKDF (reference sequence). This CDR3 has 15 residues. The CDR3 reads CATSRGGLYNQPQHF. In DNA, the CDR3 is TGTGCCACCAGCAGAGGCGGGCTATACAATCAGCCCCAGCATTTT.

The gene calls are TRBV6-5 and TRBJ1-1; TRBD1 matches at 7 bases. V was clipped by 2 bases and J by 10 bases; unmatched bases: 7. CDR3 size: 13 residues. Per the germline V gene, CDR1 is MNHEY and CDR2 is SVGAGI. The CDR3 DNA reads as TGTGCCAGCAGTTACGGCCAGGGGGGAATAGCTTTCTTT. Amino acids: CASSYGQGGIAFF.

This rearrangement joins TRBV20-1 to TRBJ2-2, with a weak D call TRBD2 (5 bases). The V gene's germline CDR1 is DFQATT and CDR2 SNEGSKA (reference sequence). The CDR3 runs to 11 residues. V was pared by 4 bases and J by 5 bases, with 5 bases between. CDR3: CSATGTGELFF. As DNA, the CDR3 is TGCAGTGCTACGGGGACCGGGGAGCTGTTTTTT.

The CDR3 nucleotides are TGTGCCAGTAGTATAGATACAAACAGGGGGCTTTACGAGCAGTACTTC. This encodes CASSIDTNRGLYEQYF. V is TRBV19 and J is TRBJ2-7; 9 positions agree with TRBD1. This CDR3 is built from 16 residues. Trimming removed 0 bases from V and 4 bases from J; junction bases left unmatched: 7. Germline V lookup: CDR1 LNHDA, CDR2 SQIVND (reference sequence). Using reference TRBV19 and TRBJ2-7 for the parts outside the CDR3, the full variable domain is DGGITQSPKYLFRKEGQNVTLSCEQNLNHDAMYWYRQDPGQGLRLIYYSQIVNDFQKGDIAEGYSVSREKKESFPLTVTSAQKNPTAFYLCASSIDTNRGLYEQYFGPGTRLTVT.

V usage is TRBV21-1 and J usage is TRBJ2-1; no DNA check was done on the table's D call, TRBD2. TRBV21-1 represents a pseudogene. CDR3 size: 18 residues. This chain's CDR3 is CASSKVDRTSPPRGEQFF. The CDR3 DNA sequence: TGTGCCAGCAGCAAAGTCGATCGGACTAGCCCCCCCAGGGGTGAGCAGTTCTTC.

The chain carries TRBV4-2 and TRBJ1-4, with 9 bases that match TRBD1. Germline loops: CDR1 LGHNA, CDR2 YNFKEQ. There are 15 residues in the CDR3. J was trimmed by 3 bases and V by 3 bases; bases with no gene match: 2. The CDR3 DNA reads as TGTGCCAGCAGCCAGGACAGGGGTGCTAATGAAAAACTGTTTTTT. Encoded protein: CASSQDRGANEKLFF.

The chain joins TRBV7-2 to TRBJ2-7; TRBD2 agrees at 10 bases. The CDR3 spans 15 residues. Germline CDR1 SGHTA, CDR2 FQGNSA. V lost 5 bases, J lost 1 base, and 5 bases stayed unmatched. CDR3 bases: TGTGCCAGCAGCCGTGGGACTAGCGCTTCCTACGAGCAGTACTTC. Amino acid sequence: CASSRGTSASYEQYF.

This chain connects TRBV29-1 to TRBJ1-2; D unresolved. Germline V gene sequence: CDR1 SQVTM, CDR2 ANQGSEA. V was pared by 2 bases and J by 0 bases, with 10 bases between. The CDR3 runs to 14 residues. In DNA form, the CDR3 reads TGCAGCGTTGAATTGGCAGACTCTAACTATGGCTACACCTTC. Its protein product is CSVELADSNYGYTF.

The chain combines TRBV30 with TRBJ1-4; TRBD1 matches 9 bases. There are 13 residues in the CDR3. Germline V CDR1 and CDR2: GTSNPN, SVGIG (reference sequence). The V gene end was trimmed by 5 bases and the J gene end by 6 bases; junction bases not matched to a gene: 4. The CDR3 DNA is TGTGCCTGGGCTGGGACAGGGTATGAAAAACTGTTTTTT. Protein sequence: CAWAGTGYEKLFF.

The V call is TRBV28, the J call TRBJ2-5, with a possible D match to TRBD2 (6 bases). Germline-derived CDR1 and CDR2 are MDHEN and SYDVKM. Between the trimmed V and J ends, which lost 1 base and 4 bases, there was a span of 19 bases. This CDR3 has 17 amino acids. CDR3 nucleotide sequence: TGTGCCAGCAGTTTATCTGCGGGCGGGACGAAAAGAGAGACCCAGTACTTC. Amino acids: CASSLSAGGTKRETQYF.

Of note for this clone: The sample has other DNA sequences that encode this CDR3 too. This chain links TRBV28 with TRBJ1-2, with D possibly being TRBD1 (5 bases). V lost 5 bases, J lost 3 bases, and 7 bases lay in between. The CDR3 has 12 amino acids. Germline V lookup: CDR1 MDHEN, CDR2 SYDVKM. The CDR3 coding sequence is TGTGCCAGCAGTCAGGGTGACTATGGCTACACCTTC. Its translation is CASSQGDYGYTF.

This clone was observed once. The chain employs TRBV2 and TRBJ2-1; D is undetermined. Germline CDR1 SNHLY, CDR2 FYNNEI. V was pared by 2 bases and J by 2 bases, with 13 bases between. This CDR3 region has 16 residues. CDR3 residues: CASSESPRSTYNEQFF. The CDR3 nucleotides are TGTGCCAGCAGTGAATCTCCCAGGTCCACCTACAATGAGCAGTTCTTC.

The chain has TRBV6-2 or TRBV6-3 and TRBJ2-7, with 7 bases aligning to TRBD1. The ends lost 4 bases at V and 3 bases at J; junction bases unmatched: 12. The CDR3 totals 16 residues. Germline CDR1 is MNHEY and CDR2 is SVGEGT. CDR3 nucleotides: TGTGCCAGCAGTTCCCAGGGGGACGCGAAGGTCTACGAGCAGTACTTC. Translation gives CASSSQGDAKVYEQYF.

J is TRBJ2-7 and V is TRBV2, with 11 nucleotides matching TRBD1. V trimming: 6 bases; J trimming: 12 bases; junction bases outside the gene matches: 7. CDR1 SNHLY and CDR2 FYNNEI come from the germline V gene. The CDR3 length is 12 residues. The CDR3 region is CASRGTGGKLYF. The DNA for the CDR3 is TGTGCCAGCAGAGGGACAGGGGGTAAACTGTACTTC. Together with reference TRBV2 and TRBJ2-7, the CDR3 gives the full variable domain: EPEVTQTPSHQVTQMGQEVILRCVPISNHLYFYWYRQILGQKVEFLVSFYNNEISEKSEIFDDQFSVERPDGSNFTLKIRSTKLEDSAMYFCASRGTGGKLYFGPGTRLTVT.

The gene calls are TRBV27 and TRBJ2-1; 10 bases agree with TRBD2. CDR1 MNHEY and CDR2 SMNVEV come from the germline V gene (reference sequence). This CDR3 is 18 amino acids long. Germline trimming cut 3 bases from V and 2 bases from J; bases unmatched to any gene: 10. CDR3 DNA sequence: TGTGCCAGCAGTTTGGGGCTAGCGGGAGTCCCGGCCTACAATGAGCAGTTCTTC. Amino acids: CASSLGLAGVPAYNEQFF.